The clone carrying this T cell receptor beta chain showed up many times. What it binds is unknown. The source of the sample is a study of spatial heterogeneity in lung cancer. Study-level points and caveats: It was found that expanded intratumoral alpha and beta TCR counts tracked tumor mutation counts. The estimated TCR-seq coverage of tumor T cells amounted to roughly 6.7% when looking at alpha chains and more than 11% when looking at beta chains.

V lost 5 bases and J lost 0, with 7 bases in between. CDR3 length: 14 residues. Germline V gene sequence: CDR1 MNHEY, CDR2 SMNVEV (reference sequence). Every cDNA TCR molecule received its own unique molecular identifier. TCRdb fed the 5' RACE reads into MiXCR, producing one record per CDR3 protein. The table includes 600 to 650 distinct CDR3 sequences, less than 9% detected once. Time point given: sample taken at primary tumor resection. The donor population consisted of approximately 70 patients with untreated, early-stage non-small cell lung cancer. Whole RNA was taken from tumor, nontumor lung or frozen PBMC; it was then sequenced unsorted.

This sequence originates from a male donor with early-stage non-small cell lung cancer. The chain links TRBV27 to TRBJ2-2; D is ambiguous. Material: lung tumor tissue, obtained at surgery. CDR3 sequence reads: CASSILPNTGELFF. CDR3 coding DNA: TGTGCCAGCAGTATACTACCGAACACCGGGGAGCTGTTTTTT.